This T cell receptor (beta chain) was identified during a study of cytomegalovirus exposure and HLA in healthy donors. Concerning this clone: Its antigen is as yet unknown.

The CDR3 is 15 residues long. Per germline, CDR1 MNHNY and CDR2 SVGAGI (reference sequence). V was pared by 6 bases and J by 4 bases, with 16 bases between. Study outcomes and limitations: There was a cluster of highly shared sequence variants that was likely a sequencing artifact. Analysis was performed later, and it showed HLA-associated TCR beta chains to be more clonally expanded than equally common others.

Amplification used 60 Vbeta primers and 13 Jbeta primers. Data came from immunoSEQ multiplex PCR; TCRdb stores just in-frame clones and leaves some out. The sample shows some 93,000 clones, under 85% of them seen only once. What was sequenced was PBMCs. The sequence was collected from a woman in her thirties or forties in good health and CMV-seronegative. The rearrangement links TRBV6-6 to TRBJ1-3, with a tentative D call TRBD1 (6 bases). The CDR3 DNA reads TGTGCCAGCAGGGGAACAGGGTCATCCGGAAACACCATATATTTT. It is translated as CASRGTGSSGNTIYF.